The source of this TCR beta chain is a study of T cell responses to AZD1222 COVID-19 vaccine. Overall study findings and caveats: In the spike-specific TCR repertoire, nearly half reportedly target unmutated variant regions. Mapped onto spike, vaccine-associated CD4 TCRs spanned it and were dominant at 160-218 and 743-854. Receipt of two AZD1222 doses was followed by a rise in Spike-specific TCR breadth and depth. White British donors predominated, females outnumbered males, and clonal diversity was possibly underestimated.

This table comes from immunoSEQ multiplex PCR, and its TCRdb copy is limited to in-frame clones, with some not included. The sample has tens of thousands of clones; 90% are singletons. The ends lost 7 bases at V and 8 bases at J; junction bases unmatched: 22. Germline loops: CDR1 MNHEY, CDR2 SMNVEV (reference sequence). The CDR3 is 17 amino acids. In the case of this clone: As yet, its antigen is unknown.

The V and J genes are TRBV27 and TRBJ1-1; 7 bases align to TRBD1. Source: peripheral blood, taken on day 0 of AZD1222 vaccination. This TCR derives from an adult in good health. DNA of the CDR3: TGTGCCAGCATTCTGAAGGGGGCGCGAGTTGAAGCTTCCGAAGCTTTCTTT. This encodes CASILKGARVEASEAFF.